Listed below are T cell receptor beta chains from one sample, sequenced in a study of T cells in Graves' hyperthyroidism and ophthalmopathy. TCRdb passed the multiplex PCR reads through MiXCR, listing each CDR3 protein once. Here the sample spans about 640,000 distinct CDR3 sequences, roughly 20% being singletons. Sequencing was performed on blood. The receptor set was obtained from a man younger than 45 with Graves' ophthalmopathy. The CDR3 runs from the conserved cysteine through the conserved F or W. A D gene is named only where the DNA matches it firmly. For some rows the clone size is stated as once, few or many, or as a class when expanded; others skip it.

TRBJ2-4,TRBV7-2,.,.,TGTGCCAGCAGCTTAGAGGAGGCAAACATTCAGTACTTC,CASSLEEANIQYF
TRBJ2-5,TRBV7-9,.,few,TGTGCCAGCACCGCAACCCCGGGACAAGTAACCGAGACCCAGTACTTC,CASTATPGQVTETQYF
TRBJ2-1,TRBV6-2/TRBV6-3,.,few,TGTGCCAGCATGACTGACTGGGAATACAATGAGCAGTTCTTC,CASMTDWEYNEQFF
TRBJ2-3,TRBV4-1,.,many,TGCGCCAGCAGCCAAGAGGGGTACACAGATACGCAGTATTTT,CASSQEGYTDTQYF
TRBJ1-1,TRBV19,.,.,TGTGCCAGTAGTAAGTCTCCCGGGGAACTCATGAACACTGAAGCTTTCTTT,CASSKSPGELMNTEAFF
TRBJ2-3,TRBV28,.,.,TGTGCCAGCAGTCTTTCCGAATACACAGATACGCGGTATTTT,CASSLSEYTDTRYF
TRBJ1-4,TRBV4-3,.,few,TGCGCCAGCAGCCAACACCAGGTTTTAGCGCTTGAAGAGAATGAAAAACTGTTTTTT,CASSQHQVLALEENEKLFF
TRBJ2-7,TRBV7-2,.,.,TGTGCCAGCAGACGAAACGAGGGGATCCCCTACGAGCAGTACTTC,CASRRNEGIPYEQYF
TRBJ2-1,TRBV11-2,TRBD1,.,TGTGCCAGCAGCTACCGGGACAGGGCTTTCGATGAGCAGTTCTTC,CASSYRDRAFDEQFF
TRBJ1-5,TRBV6-1,.,many,TGTGCCAGCAGTGAAGATGACCCATCAAGGGGATACAATCAGCCCCAGCATTTT,CASSEDDPSRGYNQPQHF
TRBJ1-4,TRBV6-5,TRBD1,.,TGTGCCAGCAGTTACGGTTCGACAGGGGATGAAAAACTGTTTTTT,CASSYGSTGDEKLFF
TRBJ2-7,TRBV6-1,.,many,TGTGCCAGCAGTGAATGGGGGATTGGGGCCTACGAGCAGTACTTC,CASSEWGIGAYEQYF
TRBJ2-7,TRBV27,.,.,TGTGCCAGCAGTTTATCCCCAGGGGCCGAGCAGTACTTC,CASSLSPGAEQYF
TRBJ2-3,TRBV28,TRBD2,many,TGTGCCAGCAGTTTTCCGGGACTAGCGGGAGGGGGAGATACGCAGTATTTT,CASSFPGLAGGGDTQYF
TRBJ2-3,TRBV27,.,.,TGTGCCAGCAGTTTAAGGTCGGGAGACGCAGATACGCAGTATTTT,CASSLRSGDADTQYF
TRBJ2-3,TRBV6-1,.,few,TGTGCCAGCAGGGACGGACTAACGCAGTATTTT,CASRDGLTQYF
TRBJ2-1,TRBV30,TRBD2,.,TGTGCCTGGAGTGTAGAAGCGGGAGTCGGCAATGAGCAGTTCTTC,CAWSVEAGVGNEQFF